These 14 T cell receptor beta chains were all obtained from the same sample, sequenced in a study of blood T cell repertoires in COVID-19. Sequencing was performed with immunoSEQ multiplex PCR; in TCRdb, only in-frame clones are kept and a portion is missing. The data show approximately 220,000 clones, with 70% to 90% seen just once and 3% to 3.5% held by the top ten. Material for sequencing was peripheral blood. The receptors were sampled from a man in his sixties with acute or convalescent COVID-19.

The genes are TRBV29-1 and TRBJ1-4; D not certain. Germline CDR1 is SQVTM and CDR2 is ANQGSEA. Trimming left V 2 bases short and J 1 base short, with 5 bases between. The CDR3 sequence is 13 residues long. In DNA form, the CDR3 reads TGCAGCGTTGAACACGGAACTAATGAAAAACTGTTTTTT. Its translation is CSVEHGTNEKLFF.

The V and J genes are TRBV7-9 and TRBJ2-3, with 8 bases matching TRBD2. V shed 1 base and J 0 bases; nucleotides not matched to a gene: 0. CDR1 is SEHNR, CDR2 FQNEAQ, per germline (reference sequence). The CDR3 runs 15 residues. In DNA form, the CDR3 reads TGTGCCAGCAGCTTAGTAGCGGGGAGCACAGATACGCAGTATTTT. Translation: CASSLVAGSTDTQYF.

The chain combines TRBV19 with TRBJ2-2, with D possibly matching TRBD2 (6 bases). V dropped 7 bases and J dropped 1 base, with 13 bases sitting between them. In germline, CDR1 is LNHDA, CDR2 SQIVND (reference sequence). This CDR3 region has 15 residues. The CDR3 nucleotides read TGTGCCAGTAAGTTGGCGGGACGGAACACCGGGGAGCTGTTTTTT. It translates to CASKLAGRNTGELFF.

V usage is TRBV7-2 and J usage is TRBJ2-1; D possibly corresponds to TRBD2 (5 bases). This CDR3 has 15 amino acids. The germline CDR1 and CDR2 sequences are SGHTA and FQGNSA. The V end was cut by 5 bases, the J end by 3 bases, with 14 bases between. The CDR3 DNA is TGTGCCAGCAGCCTAACTAGAGGGAGCTACAATGAGCAGTTCTTC. This codes for CASSLTRGSYNEQFF.

The chain recombines TRBV10-3 with TRBJ1-1, with 7 bases fitting TRBD1. The V gene's germline CDR1 is ENHRY and CDR2 SYGVKD. This CDR3 spans 14 amino acids. Germline trimming cut 6 bases from V and 1 base from J; bases unmatched to any gene: 5. The CDR3, as DNA: TGTGCCATCAGCCGGGGGACAGCGAACACTGAAGCTTTCTTT. The encoded protein is CAISRGTANTEAFF.

This clone was seen just once. The conserved phenylalanine or tryptophan is not found at the CDR3 terminus, so this likely reflects a read error. The limits of the CDR3 on the DNA are not certain, so only TCRdb's listed CDR3 is given. This sequence joins TRBV11-3 and TRBJ2-7; the D call in the table, TRBD2, was not verified against the DNA. The CDR3 spans 9 residues, counting both ends. Germline values: CDR1 SGHNT, CDR2 YENEEA. CDR3 sequence reads: CASSGGVGI.

This chain joins TRBV12-5 and TRBJ2-4; 8 nucleotides agree with TRBD1. CDR3 length: 14 amino acids. V trimming: 5 bases; J trimming: 10 bases; junction bases outside the gene matches: 10. Germline V CDR1 and CDR2: LGHNT, FRNRAP. CDR3 in amino acids: CASGPGQGAGIQYF. CDR3 sequence (DNA): TGTGCTAGTGGTCCGGGCCAGGGGGCAGGTATTCAGTACTTC.

This chain links TRBV12-3 or TRBV12-4 with TRBJ2-7; the match to TRBD2 covers 7 bases. The junction had 2 bases not matched to a gene; V was cut back by 6 bases and J by 3 bases. The CDR3 length is 12 residues. CDR3 bases: TGTGCCAGCAGGGGGGGGAACTACGAGCAGTACTTC. Its translation: CASRGGNYEQYF.

This chain connects TRBV28 to TRBJ2-7; 9 bases are a match to TRBD1. V lost 6 bases, J lost 2 bases, and 5 bases stayed unmatched. The CDR3 length is 14 residues. Germline V lookup: CDR1 MDHEN, CDR2 SYDVKM. The CDR3 coding sequence is TGTGCCAGCAGAACGGGACAGGGACCCTACGAGCAGTACTTC. Translation gives CASRTGQGPYEQYF.

This clone has more than one count but fewer than ten. This sequence joins TRBV7-3 and TRBJ1-6; D remains unclear. From germline, CDR1 is SGHTA and CDR2 FQGTGA. Trimming took 0 bases from V and 7 from J, leaving 10 bases between them. The CDR3 has 15 residues. DNA for the CDR3: TGTGCCAGCAGCTTAACGGGAGGGATCAATTCACCCCTCCACTTT. It is translated as CASSLTGGINSPLHF.

This clone was picked up a small number of times. The V and J genes are TRBV28 and TRBJ2-7; possible D gene TRBD1, 5 bases. The V end was cut by 5 bases, the J end by 0 bases, with 23 bases between. The CDR3 is 18 amino acids. Germline V gene sequence: CDR1 MDHEN, CDR2 SYDVKM. The CDR3 sequence is CASSLTGPFGWDSYEQYF. CDR3 coding DNA: TGTGCCAGCAGTCTTACAGGCCCGTTCGGGTGGGACTCCTACGAGCAGTACTTC. The full variable domain, completed using reference TRBV28 and TRBJ2-7, is DVKVTQSSRYLVKRTGEKVFLECVQDMDHENMFWYRQDPGLGLRLIYFSYDVKMKEKGDIPEGYSVSREKKERFSLILESASTNQTSMYLCASSLTGPFGWDSYEQYFGPGTRLTVT.

The chain couples TRBV27 to TRBJ2-1, with 8 bases matching TRBD1. Trimming removed 4 bases from V and 0 bases from J; junction bases left unmatched: 8. This CDR3 spans 17 amino acids. Germline CDR1 is MNHEY and CDR2 is SMNVEV (reference sequence). The CDR3 DNA is TGTGCCAGCAGTTCAGGGGGCGGTGGAAGCTCCTACAATGAGCAGTTCTTC. Amino acid sequence: CASSSGGGGSSYNEQFF.

The V gene is TRBV10-3, the J gene TRBJ1-5; 7 bases align to TRBD1. Trimming took 2 bases from V and 6 from J; bases not matched to a gene: 4. Germline V CDR1 and CDR2: ENHRY, SYGVKD. The CDR3 contains 14 residues. DNA of the CDR3: TGTGCCATCAGTGAGGGGCAGGGGGGTCAGCCCCAGCATTTT. This sequence encodes CAISEGQGGQPQHF.

This chain uses TRBV6-4 with TRBJ2-1; 14 nucleotides agree with TRBD2. V dropped 0 bases and J dropped 8; count of bases not matched to a gene: 3. The V gene's germline CDR1 is MRHNA and CDR2 SNTAGT. There are 16 residues in the CDR3. In DNA, the CDR3 is TGTGCCAGCAGTGACTCGACTAGCGGGGGGGCACATGAGCAGTTCTTC. It is translated as CASSDSTSGGAHEQFF.